Reported below is one T cell receptor (beta chain). It lacks a known antigen. No base qualities exist here, and no much larger clone lies one base off it. Library prep was done by the immunoSEQ multiplex PCR assay. Sourced from immuneACCESS, this table was stored by TCRdb with only in-frame sequences that have V and J called. A share of the clones is absent; for the studies checked, an unresolved V gene accounts for under half, and the remainder has no known explanation. The sample profile shows approximately 97,000 clones; roughly 90% of them were found once. Under 4% of the sample is in the top ten clones. The CDR3, from cysteine to phenylalanine, totals 16 residues. Only the CDR3 portion is preserved as DNA: 48 bases, with reading frame beginning at the first base. Sequences KGHSH (CDR1) and LQKENI (CDR2) are obtained from the germline V gene. Trimming takes 0 bases from V and 2 bases from J, and the germline ends sit 13 bases apart.

These data come from a study of control samples from healthy donors and cancer patients (TCRdb year 2020). The sequencing input was blood. This sequence was found in a human donor in good health. The donor label of this sample is uncertain. The V and J genes are TRBV18 and TRBJ1-1; confidence is insufficient to name the D gene. The DNA reads TGTGCCAGCTCACCACCGTGGGGAATGGAAAACACTGAAGCTTTCTTT. This gives the protein CASSPPWGMENTEAFF. With the portions outside the CDR3 filled from the reference TRBV18 and TRBJ1-1 genes, the complete variable region becomes NAGVMQNPRHLVRRRGQEARLRCSPMKGHSHVYWYRQLPEEGLKFMVYLQKENIIDESGMPKERFSAEFPKEGPSILRIQQVVRGDSAAYFCASSPPWGMENTEAFFGQGTRLTVV.